These T cell receptor beta chains were read from a single sample in a study of early T cells in non-severe SARS-CoV-2 infection. Via MiXCR, TCRdb re-called the 5' RACE reads, giving one row per CDR3 protein. The sample includes just under 60,000 distinct CDR3 sequences, roughly 8% of them seen just once. The specimen was whole blood. All receptors derive from an adult who was a healthcare worker with PCR-confirmed SARS-CoV-2 infection or an uninfected control (not recorded which). The CDR3 runs from the conserved cysteine through the conserved F or W. D genes are given only for firm matches. Clone size appears in some rows only: once, few, many, or a class for an expanded clone.

D: TRBD2; size: -; J: TRBJ2-7; V: TRBV27; DNA: TGTGCCAGCAGTCCCGGGACTAGCGGGAGCGGCGAGCAGTACTTC; CDR3: CASSPGTSGSGEQYF
D: TRBD2; size: many; J: TRBJ2-7; V: TRBV20-1; DNA: TGCAGTGCAGACCCTCGAAGGAGCGGGAGGAACGAGCAGTACTTC; CDR3: CSADPRRSGRNEQYF
D: -; size: -; J: TRBJ2-3; V: TRBV4-2; DNA: TGTGCCAGCAGCCACGGGGACCAGCGCGATACGCAGTATTTT; CDR3: CASSHGDQRDTQYF
D: TRBD1; size: few; J: TRBJ2-1; V: TRBV6-1; DNA: TGTGCCAGCAGATCGGGACAGGGGGCTTGGAATGAGCAGTTCTTC; CDR3: CASRSGQGAWNEQFF
D: TRBD1; size: -; J: TRBJ1-2; V: TRBV27; DNA: TGTGCCAGCAGTTTTCTGGGACAGGGCTCTAGGGGCTACACCTTC; CDR3: CASSFLGQGSRGYTF
D: -; size: -; J: TRBJ2-3; V: TRBV5-4; DNA: TGTGCCAGCAGCTCCAGGTGGGACTTCACAGATACGCAGTATTTT; CDR3: CASSSRWDFTDTQYF
D: -; size: many; J: TRBJ2-7; V: TRBV20-1; DNA: TGCAGTGCTAGAGATGGGAGCGTTAGCTCCTACGAGCAGTACTTC; CDR3: CSARDGSVSSYEQYF
D: -; size: many; J: TRBJ2-5; V: TRBV7-9; DNA: TGTGCCAGCAGCTTAGATTTTACAGGAAGAAAAGAGACCCAGTACTTC; CDR3: CASSLDFTGRKETQYF
D: -; size: many; J: TRBJ2-2; V: TRBV5-4; DNA: TGTGCCAGCAGCGGCCCAAGGCCTAACACCGGGGAGCTGTTTTTT; CDR3: CASSGPRPNTGELFF
D: -; size: few; J: TRBJ2-1; V: TRBV3-1; DNA: TGTGCCAGCAGCCAAGATCTGACTAGCATGGGGGCTTATGAGCAGTTCTTC; CDR3: CASSQDLTSMGAYEQFF
D: TRBD1; size: medium-sized; J: TRBJ2-1; V: TRBV9; DNA: TGTGCCAGCAGCGCACGGACAGGGAACAGTGAGCAGTTCTTC; CDR3: CASSARTGNSEQFF
D: TRBD2; size: few; J: TRBJ2-1; V: TRBV9; DNA: TGTGCCAGCAGCGTAAGTGGCGGGGGTGAGCAGTTCTTC; CDR3: CASSVSGGGEQFF
D: -; size: -; J: TRBJ1-1; V: TRBV27; DNA: TGTGCCAGCAGTTTATCGAACGAGGGTGGCACTGAAGCTTTCTTT; CDR3: CASSLSNEGGTEAFF
D: -; size: -; J: TRBJ2-1; V: TRBV30; DNA: TGTGCCTGGAGTGGGCCGGGTCGAGGAGCCTACAATGAGCAGTTCTTC; CDR3: CAWSGPGRGAYNEQFF
D: -; size: -; J: TRBJ2-5; V: TRBV21-1; DNA: TGTGCCAGCAGCAAACTCACAGGGGCGCAGGGAGAGACCCAGTACTTC; CDR3: CASSKLTGAQGETQYF
D: -; size: few; J: TRBJ2-7; V: TRBV18; DNA: TGTGCCAGCTCAAAGGCGGACATCTTCTCCTACGAGCAGTACTTC; CDR3: CASSKADIFSYEQYF
D: -; size: many; J: TRBJ2-3; V: TRBV30; DNA: TGTGCCTGGACCCGGCGGATGGGAGATACGCAGTATTTT; CDR3: CAWTRRMGDTQYF
D: -; size: many; J: TRBJ2-1; V: TRBV3-1; DNA: TGTGCCAGCAGCCAAGCTCGACCCAATGAGCAGTTCTTC; CDR3: CASSQARPNEQFF
D: -; size: -; J: TRBJ2-2; V: TRBV9; DNA: TGTGCCAGCATGAAGGGGGGCTACACGAACACCGGGGAGCTGTTTTTT; CDR3: CASMKGGYTNTGELFF
D: -; size: many; J: TRBJ2-7; V: TRBV29-1; DNA: TGCAGCGTTGGACGGGAACCGATTTACGAGCAGTACTTC; CDR3: CSVGREPIYEQYF
D: TRBD2; size: few; J: TRBJ2-2; V: TRBV29-1; DNA: TGCAGCGTTGCGCTCCGGGAGGGTCCCTGGGGGGAGCTGTTTTTT; CDR3: CSVALREGPWGELFF
D: TRBD2; size: few; J: TRBJ2-1; V: TRBV7-6; DNA: TGTGCCAGCAGCTGGGGGACTAGCGGAGACAATGAGCAGTTCTTC; CDR3: CASSWGTSGDNEQFF
D: -; size: -; J: TRBJ1-1; V: TRBV6-2/TRBV6-3; DNA: TGTGCCAGCAGTTACTCGCCCATGAACACTGAAGCTTTCTTT; CDR3: CASSYSPMNTEAFF
D: -; size: -; J: TRBJ2-2; V: TRBV27; DNA: TGTGCCAGCAGTATGGGCGGGGAGCTGTTTTTT; CDR3: CASSMGGELFF
D: -; size: many; J: TRBJ2-3; V: TRBV28; DNA: TGTGCCAGCAGTTCCCTCTACGGCACAGATACGCAGTATTTT; CDR3: CASSSLYGTDTQYF
D: -; size: -; J: TRBJ1-5; V: TRBV4-1; DNA: TGCGCCAGCAGCCTTGAAGGAGGCAATAGCAATCAGCCCCAGCATTTT; CDR3: CASSLEGGNSNQPQHF
D: TRBD2; size: few; J: TRBJ2-7; V: TRBV6-5; DNA: TGTGCCAGCAGTTACCGAGGGACTAGCGGTCTCGAGCAGTACTTC; CDR3: CASSYRGTSGLEQYF
D: TRBD2; size: few; J: TRBJ2-1; V: TRBV19; DNA: TGTGCCAGTACCCCTAGCGGGAGGCCCTACAATGAGCAGTTCTTC; CDR3: CASTPSGRPYNEQFF
D: TRBD1; size: many; J: TRBJ2-7; V: TRBV11-2; DNA: TGTGCCAGCAGCCCGCTTAACCGACAGGGGGTCTCCTACGAGCAGTACTTC; CDR3: CASSPLNRQGVSYEQYF
D: -; size: -; J: TRBJ2-2; V: TRBV5-8; DNA: TGTGCCAGCAGCAGGGAAGGCACCGGGGAGCTGCTTTTT; CDR3: CASSREGTGELLF
D: -; size: -; J: TRBJ1-5; V: TRBV5-1; DNA: TGCGCCAGCAGCTTGAATCCGGGGACTCAGCCCCAGCATTTT; CDR3: CASSLNPGTQPQHF
D: TRBD2; size: few; J: TRBJ2-7; V: TRBV6-1; DNA: TGTGCCAGCCTAGCGGCAACCTACGAGCAGTACTTC; CDR3: CASLAATYEQYF
D: -; size: few; J: TRBJ2-5; V: TRBV21-1; DNA: TGTGCCAGCAGCAAAGCGCTTTATAGGGCTAGCGGGGGACATCAAGAGACCCAGTACTTC; CDR3: CASSKALYRASGGHQETQYF
D: -; size: few; J: TRBJ2-1; V: TRBV20-1; DNA: TGCAGTGCGGCTAACAGGGAGGGGGGCTACAATGAGCAGTTCTTC; CDR3: CSAANREGGYNEQFF
D: TRBD1; size: many; J: TRBJ1-4; V: TRBV18; DNA: TGTGCCAGCTCACACAGGGGATCCAATGAAAAACTGTTTTTT; CDR3: CASSHRGSNEKLFF
D: -; size: -; J: TRBJ2-7; V: TRBV28; DNA: TGTGCCAGCAGCCTCCCGGGACCGCGGCCCTACGAGCAGTACTTC; CDR3: CASSLPGPRPYEQYF
D: -; size: few; J: TRBJ1-5; V: TRBV7-8; DNA: TGTGCCAGCAGCTTAGGGCGGGAGGTTAATCAGCCCCAGCATTTT; CDR3: CASSLGREVNQPQHF
D: -; size: -; J: TRBJ2-2; V: TRBV7-6; DNA: TGTGCCAGCAGCCCCATGTTGGGCGGGGAGCTGTTTTTT; CDR3: CASSPMLGGELFF
D: TRBD2; size: many; J: TRBJ2-2; V: TRBV5-1; DNA: TGCGCCAGCAGCACTCTAGCGGACCCCGGGGAGCTGTTTTTT; CDR3: CASSTLADPGELFF
D: -; size: few; J: TRBJ2-2; V: TRBV12-3/TRBV12-4; DNA: TGTGCCAGCAGCCTCCTGGGGGGAGGACTAAACACCGGGGAGCTGTTTTTT; CDR3: CASSLLGGGLNTGELFF
D: -; size: -; J: TRBJ1-2; V: TRBV5-4; DNA: TGTGCCAGCAGCGCCGACAGCTATGGCTACACCTTC; CDR3: CASSADSYGYTF
D: TRBD1; size: many; J: TRBJ2-5; V: TRBV6-6; DNA: TGTGCCAGCAGTTACCTCATGACAGGGGACGAGACCCAGTACTTC; CDR3: CASSYLMTGDETQYF
D: -; size: many; J: TRBJ2-7; V: TRBV7-8; DNA: TGTGCCAGCAGCTTAGCGGCCAGCTACGAGCAGTACTTC; CDR3: CASSLAASYEQYF
D: -; size: -; J: TRBJ2-1; V: TRBV29-1; DNA: TGCAGCGCCGGTGGCTTGGCGGTGGACAATGAGCAGTTCTTC; CDR3: CSAGGLAVDNEQFF
D: TRBD2; size: -; J: TRBJ2-3; V: TRBV3-1; DNA: TGTGCCAGCAGCCAGCAAAGCGGGAGACAAGGCACAGATACGCAGTATTTT; CDR3: CASSQQSGRQGTDTQYF
D: -; size: few; J: TRBJ2-7; V: TRBV2; DNA: TGTGCCAGCAGGGTCCGGGGGGCGGACTCCTACGAGCAGTACTTC; CDR3: CASRVRGADSYEQYF